Below, 3 T cell receptor beta chains from the same sample are listed, as sequenced in a study of blood T cell repertoires in COVID-19. The repertoire was sequenced with immunoSEQ multiplex PCR; TCRdb's copy has only in-frame clones and lacks some. The sample yields 50,000 to 60,000 clones, around 90% seen once. The sample was peripheral blood. The source is a man between 35 and 55 years old with COVID-19, enrolled during active disease.

The chain couples TRBV5-3 to TRBJ1-4; TRBD1 might be the D (5 bases). TRBV5-3 is placed among ORFs of uncertain function. The length of the CDR3 is 16 residues. The ends were cut back, 9 bases at V and 6 bases at J, with 24 bases in the middle. CDR3 protein: CATPPWGRPHHEKLFF. The CDR3 DNA is TGTGCCACCCCCCCTTGGGGCAGGCCACACCATGAAAAACTGTTTTTT.

In nucleotides, the CDR3 is TGTGCCAGCAGTGAAATGTGGCAGGGGGCTCTTGGCTACACCTTC. Translated, it gives CASSEMWQGALGYTF. The chain is built from TRBV6-1 and TRBJ1-2, with 8 bases lining up with TRBD1. The germline gives CDR1 MNHNS, CDR2 SASEGT. The CDR3 covers 15 residues. J lost 7 bases, V lost 2 bases, and 9 bases had no gene match.

This chain connects TRBV7-3 to TRBJ2-7, with 10 bases aligning to TRBD2. The CDR3 consists of 14 residues. CDR1 is SGHTA and CDR2 is FQGTGA in the germline V gene. Trimming removed 5 bases from V and 6 bases from J; junction bases left unmatched: 7. The CDR3 nucleotides are TGTGCCAGCAGCCCAGGGCTAGCGGGAGCCGAGCAGTACTTC. Translating it yields CASSPGLAGAEQYF.